One sample yielded the 8 T cell receptor beta chains listed below, sequenced in a study of blood T cell repertoires in COVID-19. Sequenced by immunoSEQ multiplex PCR; TCRdb stores in-frame clones only, minus some. The table records 11,000 to 15,000 clones, 80% to 90% of them present only once. The sequencing sample was made of peripheral blood. Receptors were obtained from a human donor in a cohort sampled during active COVID-19.

The chain links TRBV2 to TRBJ2-1, with 9 bases identical to TRBD2. Germline loops: CDR1 SNHLY, CDR2 FYNNEI. The CDR3 is 13 residues long. V dropped 7 bases and J dropped 8; count of bases not matched to a gene: 6. CDR3: CASMLAGRDEQFF. The CDR3 region has the DNA TGTGCCAGCATGCTAGCGGGGCGGGATGAGCAGTTCTTC. Looking up the rest from reference TRBV2 and TRBJ2-1 gives the full variable domain: EPEVTQTPSHQVTQMGQEVILRCVPISNHLYFYWYRQILGQKVEFLVSFYNNEISEKSEIFDDQFSVERPDGSNFTLKIRSTKLEDSAMYFCASMLAGRDEQFFGPGTRLTVL.

This clone was seen a handful of times. V gene TRBV6-5 combines with J gene TRBJ1-2; 8 bases map to TRBD1. Germline CDR1 and CDR2: MNHEY and SVGAGI. The junction had 5 bases not matched to a gene; V was cut back by 10 bases and J by 7 bases. The CDR3 runs 11 residues. In nucleotides, the CDR3 is TGTGCCACCCAGGGGGCGGGTGGCTACACCTTC. This gives the protein CATQGAGGYTF.

This clone was counted between two and nine times. The rearrangement uses TRBV19 and TRBJ2-3; 11 positions agree with TRBD2. Germline V gives CDR1 LNHDA, CDR2 SQIVND (reference sequence). With V trimmed by 6 bases and J by 6 bases, 5 bases remained unmatched. The length of the CDR3 is 14 residues. This CDR3 is CASRALAGADTQYF. The CDR3, as DNA: TGTGCCAGTAGGGCACTAGCGGGGGCTGATACGCAGTATTTT.

In DNA, the CDR3 is TGTGCCAGCTTAGCCATAGATACGCAGTATTTT. Amino acid sequence: CASLAIDTQYF. The chain is built from TRBV11-2 and TRBJ2-3; D call uncertain. The germline V gene has CDR1 SGHAT and CDR2 FQNNGV. CDR3 length equals 11 residues. Between the trimmed V and J ends, which lost 8 bases and 5 bases, there was a span of 8 bases.

V is TRBV15 and J is TRBJ2-7; 9 nucleotides match TRBD2. The V segment lost 5 bases and the J segment 2 bases; nucleotides outside the gene matches: 7. The germline V gene encodes CDR1 LNHNV and CDR2 YYDKDF (reference sequence). This CDR3 is built from 15 residues. This chain's CDR3 is CATSGGLAGPYEQYF. Written as DNA, the CDR3 is TGTGCCACCAGCGGTGGGCTAGCGGGACCCTACGAGCAGTACTTC.

This clone was detected only once. The chain recombines TRBV5-1 with TRBJ2-1, with TRBD2 as a possible D gene (5 bases). The ends were cut back, 0 bases at V and 4 bases at J, with 11 bases in the middle. This CDR3 has 15 amino acids. Looked up from germline, CDR1 is SGHRS and CDR2 is YFSETQ. CDR3 in DNA: TGCGCCAGCAGCTTGGAGACTACCTCTTACAATGAGCAGTTCTTC. This sequence encodes CASSLETTSYNEQFF.

The chain employs TRBV27 and TRBJ2-1; 7 bases match TRBD2. Germline trimming cut 3 bases from V and 7 bases from J; bases unmatched to any gene: 9. This CDR3 comprises 15 residues. Looked up from germline, CDR1 is MNHEY and CDR2 is SMNVEV (reference sequence). CDR3 sequence: CASSFRRELGNEQFF. CDR3 DNA sequence: TGTGCCAGCAGTTTTCGGCGGGAGCTCGGGAATGAGCAGTTCTTC.

The rearrangement links TRBV18 to TRBJ2-2; 7 nucleotides align to TRBD1. This CDR3 has 15 amino acids. The germline V gene has CDR1 KGHSH and CDR2 LQKENI. Trimming cost V 6 bases and J 7 bases; bases outside gene matches: 11. CDR3 sequence (DNA): TGTGCCAGCTCCCAGGGGGAAGCGAGCGGCGGGGAGCTGTTTTTT. It is translated as CASSQGEASGGELFF.